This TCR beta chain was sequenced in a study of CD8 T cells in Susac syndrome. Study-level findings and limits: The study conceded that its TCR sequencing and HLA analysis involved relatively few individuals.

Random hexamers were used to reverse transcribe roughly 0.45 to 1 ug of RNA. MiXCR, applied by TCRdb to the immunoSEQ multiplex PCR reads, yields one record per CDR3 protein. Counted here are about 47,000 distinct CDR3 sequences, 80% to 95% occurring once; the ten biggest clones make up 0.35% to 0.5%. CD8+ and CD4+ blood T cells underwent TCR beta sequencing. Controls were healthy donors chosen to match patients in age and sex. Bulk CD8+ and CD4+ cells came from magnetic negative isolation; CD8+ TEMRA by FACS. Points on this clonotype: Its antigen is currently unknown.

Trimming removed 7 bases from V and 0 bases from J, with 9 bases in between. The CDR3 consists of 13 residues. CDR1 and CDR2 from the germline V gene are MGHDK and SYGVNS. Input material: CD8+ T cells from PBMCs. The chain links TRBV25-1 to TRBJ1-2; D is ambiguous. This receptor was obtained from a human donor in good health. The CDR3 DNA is TGTGCCAGCACCCATAGAACTAACTATGGCTACACCTTC. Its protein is CASTHRTNYGYTF.